Listed below are T cell receptor beta chains from one sample, sequenced in a study of T-cell memory formation after mild COVID-19. Each CDR3 protein is one row after TCRdb ran MiXCR on the 5' RACE reads. The table shows about 350,000 distinct CDR3 sequences, with roughly an eighth occurring only once. Sequencing was done on a sample of PBMCs or a T cell subset sorted from them (not recorded which). These receptors were collected from a man younger than 35 who had mild COVID-19 (a few samples of this study predate the infection). Cell type and time point are not known. Each CDR3 is given with its conserved first and last residue. The order of the fields is V gene, J gene, clone size, D gene, CDR3 protein, CDR3 DNA. A D gene is named only where the DNA matches it firmly. Not all rows give a size; the values are once, few, many and, for expanded clones, a class.

TRBV12-3/TRBV12-4	TRBJ2-5	many	NA	CASRTTYQETQYF	TGTGCCAGCAGGACAACGTACCAAGAGACCCAGTACTTC
TRBV9	TRBJ2-3	many	NA	CASSVAPVRLHTQYF	TGTGCCAGCAGCGTAGCCCCCGTCCGTCTCCATACGCAGTATTTT
TRBV25-1	TRBJ2-5	many	NA	CASSESPGGRETQYF	TGTGCCAGCAGTGAATCTCCAGGGGGGCGAGAGACCCAGTACTTC
TRBV10-3	TRBJ1-2	few	NA	CAISETGRAGYTF	TGTGCCATCAGTGAAACAGGGAGGGCCGGCTACACCTTC
TRBV6-1	TRBJ2-2	few	NA	CASSVVQLGELFF	TGTGCCAGCAGTGTGGTTCAGCTGGGGGAGCTGTTTTTT
TRBV20-1	TRBJ2-3	NA	TRBD1	CSASSPGTGSDTQYF	TGCAGTGCTAGTAGTCCGGGGACAGGGTCAGATACGCAGTATTTT
TRBV20-1	TRBJ1-2	few	NA	CSARVVKQGIGYGYTF	TGCAGTGCTAGAGTCGTAAAGCAGGGGATCGGCTATGGCTACACCTTC
TRBV7-9	TRBJ1-4	few	NA	CASSFTLGEKLFF	TGTGCCAGCAGCTTTACACTGGGGGAAAAACTGTTTTTT
TRBV28	TRBJ2-7	few	TRBD1	CASGTGTGGEQYF	TGTGCCAGCGGTACCGGGACAGGGGGCGAGCAGTACTTC
TRBV20-1	TRBJ2-3	many	NA	CSASFGPMEDTQYF	TGCAGTGCTAGCTTTGGCCCCATGGAGGATACGCAGTATTTT
TRBV5-4	TRBJ2-3	many	TRBD2	CASKNSGVDTQYF	TGTGCCAGCAAGAATAGCGGGGTGGATACGCAGTATTTT
TRBV7-2	TRBJ2-1	NA	TRBD1	CASSSPGQGAENEQFF	TGTGCCAGCAGCTCACCGGGACAGGGGGCTGAAAATGAGCAGTTCTTC
TRBV20-1	TRBJ2-2	many	NA	CSARTTLGTGELFF	TGCAGTGCTAGAACTACGCTAGGGACCGGGGAGCTGTTTTTT
TRBV6-1	TRBJ2-7	few	NA	CASRDPGVTYEQYF	TGTGCCAGCAGAGATCCGGGGGTCACCTACGAGCAGTACTTC
TRBV5-1	TRBJ2-5	few	NA	CASSSSEQTVQETQYF	TGCGCCAGCAGCTCGTCTGAACAGACAGTCCAAGAGACCCAGTACTTC
TRBV7-9	TRBJ2-7	few	TRBD2	CASSSTSGGLRVYEQYF	TGTGCCAGCAGCTCGACTAGCGGGGGTCTAAGGGTCTACGAGCAGTACTTC
TRBV7-2	TRBJ2-3	few	TRBD2	CASSGRLASTDTQYF	TGTGCCAGCAGCGGCCGACTAGCGAGCACAGATACGCAGTATTTT
TRBV4-3	TRBJ2-2	many	NA	CASSQDLGSGELFF	TGCGCCAGCAGCCAAGATCTAGGGTCCGGGGAGCTGTTTTTT
TRBV7-2	TRBJ2-2	few	TRBD2	CASSFSGGAITGELFF	TGTGCCAGCAGCTTTAGCGGGGGGGCGATCACCGGGGAGCTGTTTTTT
TRBV19	TRBJ1-4	NA	NA	CASSIVGREEKLFF	TGTGCCAGTAGTATCGTCGGACGGGAGGAAAAACTGTTTTTT
TRBV28	TRBJ2-2	NA	NA	CASSLLRGARTGELFF	TGTGCCAGCTCTCTTTTAAGGGGGGCTCGAACCGGGGAGCTGTTTTTT
TRBV9	TRBJ2-5	NA	TRBD2	CASSVDRLAGRGGETQYF	TGTGCCAGCAGCGTAGATAGGCTAGCGGGCCGTGGGGGAGAGACCCAGTACTTC
TRBV5-1	TRBJ2-5	few	TRBD1	CASSRDRNQETQYF	TGCGCCAGCAGCCGGGACAGAAACCAAGAGACCCAGTACTTC
TRBV6-6	TRBJ2-2	NA	NA	CASSYSQPNTGELFF	TGTGCCAGCAGTTACTCCCAGCCGAACACCGGGGAGCTGTTTTTT
TRBV4-2	TRBJ2-2	few	TRBD2	CASSQDSFSGALFF	TGTGCCAGCAGCCAAGATTCCTTTAGCGGGGCGCTGTTTTTT
TRBV5-6	TRBJ2-3	many	NA	CASSFTFVGPTVGDTQYF	TGTGCCAGCAGCTTTACGTTCGTAGGGCCAACGGTGGGAGATACGCAGTATTTT
TRBV5-1	TRBJ2-1	NA	TRBD2	CASSPPGGTGNEQFF	TGCGCCAGCAGTCCGCCGGGGGGGACTGGGAATGAGCAGTTCTTC
TRBV5-4	TRBJ1-1	few	NA	CASSLIYGNTEAFF	TGTGCCAGCAGCTTGATCTATGGGAACACTGAAGCTTTCTTT
TRBV6-2/TRBV6-3	TRBJ2-7	few	TRBD2	CASTHPLAGGHEQYF	TGTGCCAGCACTCACCCACTAGCGGGGGGCCACGAGCAGTACTTC
TRBV7-9	TRBJ2-3	once	NA	CATLKGDTQYF	TGTGCCACCCTGAAGGGAGATACGCAGTATTTT
TRBV12-5	TRBJ2-7	few	TRBD1	CASGLAGTGSRHYEQYF	TGTGCTAGTGGTTTGGCCGGGACAGGCTCCAGGCACTACGAGCAGTACTTC
TRBV7-2	TRBJ2-5	NA	TRBD2	CASSTSGVETQYF	TGTGCCAGCAGCACTAGCGGGGTAGAGACCCAGTACTTC
TRBV10-3	TRBJ1-4	few	TRBD1	CAISDGQGARVGLFF	TGTGCCATCAGCGACGGACAGGGGGCTAGAGTGGGACTGTTTTTT
TRBV7-9	TRBJ1-1	few	NA	CASSPNRGAFF	TGTGCCAGCAGCCCCAACCGGGGAGCTTTCTTT
TRBV20-1	TRBJ2-3	few	TRBD2	CSAFKTSGETDTQYF	TGCAGTGCTTTTAAGACTAGCGGGGAAACAGATACGCAGTATTTT
TRBV6-5	TRBJ2-7	NA	NA	CASSWGRVGRSEQYF	TGTGCCAGCAGTTGGGGTAGGGTAGGGCGATCCGAGCAGTACTTC
TRBV4-2	TRBJ2-1	few	TRBD2	CASSQSLGLAGLSYNEQFF	TGTGCCAGCAGCCAAAGTCTGGGACTAGCGGGCCTTTCCTACAATGAGCAGTTCTTC
TRBV5-1	TRBJ1-1	NA	NA	CASSLGGRDTEAFF	TGCGCCAGCAGCTTGGGGGGCCGGGACACTGAAGCTTTCTTT
TRBV4-2	TRBJ2-4	NA	TRBD2	CASSQPGTTSNIQYF	TGTGCCAGCAGCCAGCCCGGGACTACATCAAACATTCAGTACTTC
TRBV9	TRBJ1-5	many	NA	CASSVEGQGEPQHF	TGTGCCAGCAGCGTAGAGGGTCAGGGCGAACCCCAGCATTTT